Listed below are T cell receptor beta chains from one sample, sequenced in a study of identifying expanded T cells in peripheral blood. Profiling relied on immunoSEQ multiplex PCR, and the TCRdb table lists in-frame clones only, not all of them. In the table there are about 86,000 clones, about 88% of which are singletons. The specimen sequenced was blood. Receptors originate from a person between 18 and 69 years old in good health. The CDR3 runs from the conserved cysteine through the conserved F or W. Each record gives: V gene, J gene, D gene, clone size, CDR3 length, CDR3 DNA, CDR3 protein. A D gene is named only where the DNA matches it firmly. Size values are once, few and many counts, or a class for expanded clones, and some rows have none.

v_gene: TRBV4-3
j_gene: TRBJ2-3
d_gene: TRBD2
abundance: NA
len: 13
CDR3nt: TGCGCCAGCCGGGAGGCAAATTCAGATACGCAGTATTTT
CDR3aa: CASREANSDTQYF

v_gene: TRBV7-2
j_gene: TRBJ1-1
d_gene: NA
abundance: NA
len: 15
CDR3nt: TGTGCCAGCAGCTTAGGACTAGACAGACAAACTGAAGCTTTCTTT
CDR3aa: CASSLGLDRQTEAFF

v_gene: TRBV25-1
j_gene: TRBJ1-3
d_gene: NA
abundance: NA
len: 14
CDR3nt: TGTGCCAGCAGTAGAGGCCCTTTTGGAAACACCATATATTTT
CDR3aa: CASSRGPFGNTIYF

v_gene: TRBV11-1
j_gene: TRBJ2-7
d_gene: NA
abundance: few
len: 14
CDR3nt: TGTGCCAGCAGCCCCGGGACAACCCGAAAGGAGCAGTACTTC
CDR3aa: CASSPGTTRKEQYF

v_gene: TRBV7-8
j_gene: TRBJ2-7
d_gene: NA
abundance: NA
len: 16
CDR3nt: TGTGCCAGCAGCTTACCGGCGAGATATGGACCCTACGAGCAGTACTTC
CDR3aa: CASSLPARYGPYEQYF

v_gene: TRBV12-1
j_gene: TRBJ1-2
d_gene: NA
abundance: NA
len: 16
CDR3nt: TGTGCCAGCAGCTCGGGGCCGGGACAGGGTGACTATGGCTACACCTTC
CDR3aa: CASSSGPGQGDYGYTF

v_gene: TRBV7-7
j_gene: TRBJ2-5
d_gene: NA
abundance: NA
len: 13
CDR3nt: TGTGCCAGCAGTAAGTCTGGGCGGGAGACCCAGTACTTC
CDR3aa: CASSKSGRETQYF

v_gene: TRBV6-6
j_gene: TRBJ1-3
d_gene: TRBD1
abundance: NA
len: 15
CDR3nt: TGTGCCAGCAGTTGGGAAAGGGGGCAAGGAAACACCATATATTTT
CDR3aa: CASSWERGQGNTIYF

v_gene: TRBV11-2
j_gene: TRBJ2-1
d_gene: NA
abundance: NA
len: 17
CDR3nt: TGTGCCAGTCAAGCTTGGGGGGGGCTGCTAGCGATAAATGAGCAGTTCTTC
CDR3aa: CASQAWGGLLAINEQFF

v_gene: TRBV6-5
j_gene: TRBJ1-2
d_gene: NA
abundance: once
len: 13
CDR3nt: TGTGCCAGCAGACCTACCGTCAACTATGGCTACACCTTC
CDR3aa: CASRPTVNYGYTF

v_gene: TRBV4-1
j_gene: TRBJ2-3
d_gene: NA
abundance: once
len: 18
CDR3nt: TGCGCCAGCAGCCTTGCAGCGCTGGCCAGGGTGACGCCAGATACGCAGTATTTT
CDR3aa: CASSLAALARVTPDTQYF

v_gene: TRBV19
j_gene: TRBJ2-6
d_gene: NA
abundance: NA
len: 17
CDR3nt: TGTGCCAGTAGTATTGGACCTCAAGTTGCTGGGGCCAACGTCCTGACTTTC
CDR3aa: CASSIGPQVAGANVLTF

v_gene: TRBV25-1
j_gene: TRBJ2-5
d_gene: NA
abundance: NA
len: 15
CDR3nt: TGTGCCAGCTCTACCCACGACAGGCTACAAGAGACCCAGTACTTC
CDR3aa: CASSTHDRLQETQYF

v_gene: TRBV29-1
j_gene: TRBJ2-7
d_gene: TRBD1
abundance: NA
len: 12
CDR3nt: TGCAGCGCCGGGACAGGGGGCTACGAGCAGTACTTC
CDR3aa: CSAGTGGYEQYF